This is a list of T cell receptor beta chains from one sample in a study of blood T cell repertoires in COVID-19. Produced via immunoSEQ multiplex PCR; TCRdb's table is partial and in-frame only. The repertoire has roughly 300,000 clones, around 87% of them found once; the top ten carry about 7.8%. What was sequenced was peripheral blood. These receptors were taken from a woman between 45 and 65 years old who had recovered from COVID-19. Both conserved end residues are part of each CDR3. The D gene is left open where the match is weak. Where a row states a size, it is once, few, many or the class of an expanded clone; other rows omit it.

J gene | V gene | clone size | D gene | CDR3 DNA | CDR3 protein
TRBJ2-5 | TRBV7-9 | once | TRBD1 | TGTGCCAGCAGCTTAGGGCAGGGGGCTAAAGAGACCCAGTACTTC | CASSLGQGAKETQYF
TRBJ1-1 | TRBV9 | NA | NA | TGTGCCAGCGGACGTGGGGGGGACACTGAAGCTTTCTTT | CASGRGGDTEAFF
TRBJ2-7 | TRBV2 | NA | TRBD2 | TGTGCCAGCAGTGTGGGGCTAGCGGTAAACTACGAGCAGTACTTC | CASSVGLAVNYEQYF
TRBJ1-3 | TRBV27 | NA | NA | TGTGCCAGCAGGCCGGGACACTCTGGAAACACCATATATTTT | CASRPGHSGNTIYF
TRBJ2-2 | TRBV24-1 | NA | TRBD1 | TGTGCCACTTCGGACAGGGTCACCGGGGAGCTGTTTTTT | CATSDRVTGELFF
TRBJ2-3 | TRBV3-1/TRBV3-2 | NA | NA | TGTGCCAGCAGCCAAGGGACAAAGAGCACAGATACGCAGTATTTT | CASSQGTKSTDTQYF
TRBJ2-5 | TRBV7-2 | NA | NA | TGTGCCAGCAGCTTAGGTTCGGCAGCGTACCAAGAGACCCAGTACTTC | CASSLGSAAYQETQYF
TRBJ1-5 | TRBV10-3 | once | TRBD1 | TGTGCCATCAGAGGGACAGGCGACAATCAGCCCCAGCATTTT | CAIRGTGDNQPQHF
TRBJ1-2 | TRBV6-5 | NA | NA | TGTGCCAGCAGTTACGGCAGATATGGCTACACCTTC | CASSYGRYGYTF
TRBJ1-2 | TRBV10-1 | once | TRBD1 | TGCGCCAGCTCGTCGGGACAGGGGGTTGGCTACACCTTC | CASSSGQGVGYTF
TRBJ1-2 | TRBV4-3 | NA | TRBD1 | TGCGCCAGCAGCCAAGATCATTTGAGCAGGGGGTGGGCTAACTATGGCTACACCTTC | CASSQDHLSRGWANYGYTF
TRBJ1-2 | TRBV5-4 | NA | NA | TGTGCCAGCAGCTTGGTGGGGCGTAAACCGGGCTATGGCTACACCTTC | CASSLVGRKPGYGYTF
TRBJ1-5 | TRBV9 | few | TRBD1 | TGTGCCAGCAGCGCCGGGACAGTTAATCAGCCCCAGCATTTT | CASSAGTVNQPQHF
TRBJ1-5 | TRBV27 | NA | NA | TGTGCCAGCCGCCGCCGGGGGGGTAGTAGCGATCAGCCCCAGCATTTT | CASRRRGGSSDQPQHF
TRBJ2-1 | TRBV3-1/TRBV3-2 | NA | TRBD2 | TGTGCCAGCAGCCAAGACGCGCTAGCGGGGCAGGAGCAGTTCTTC | CASSQDALAGQEQFF
TRBJ2-7 | TRBV9 | NA | NA | TGTGCCAGCAGCGTAGATTCAGGGGCCCGCTGGGAGCAGTACTTC | CASSVDSGARWEQYF
TRBJ2-3 | TRBV9 | NA | NA | TGTGCCAGCAGCGCGGACGGGGGAGTCACAGATACGCAGTATTTT | CASSADGGVTDTQYF
TRBJ2-5 | TRBV6-5 | NA | NA | TGTGCCAGCAGTTACTCGAGGAGGAGTGAGACCCAGTACTTC | CASSYSRRSETQYF
TRBJ2-3 | TRBV29-1 | few | NA | TGCAGCGTTGATACCCCCCGTTATAGCGAGGGCGCAGATACGCAGTATTTT | CSVDTPRYSEGADTQYF
TRBJ2-7 | TRBV9 | NA | TRBD1 | TGTGCCAGCAGCGCAGGGACGGGACAGGGGGGCGAGCAGTACTTC | CASSAGTGQGGEQYF
TRBJ1-3 | TRBV14 | NA | NA | TGTGCCAGCAGCCTAACAGCTTATGGAAACACCATATATTTT | CASSLTAYGNTIYF
TRBJ1-5 | TRBV27 | NA | NA | TGTGCCAGCAGCCTGATGGGGGGGCGAGGCAATCAGCCCCAGCATTTT | CASSLMGGRGNQPQHF
TRBJ1-2 | TRBV6-5 | NA | NA | TGTGCCAGCAGTTACTCCCGGGGGAGGGGGTATGGCTACACCTTC | CASSYSRGRGYGYTF
TRBJ2-1 | TRBV6-2/TRBV6-3 | few | NA | TGTGCCAGCAGTTTACTGTTCGGGGGGCTCTCCTACAATGAGCAGTTCTTC | CASSLLFGGLSYNEQFF
TRBJ2-7 | TRBV18 | NA | TRBD1 | TGTGCCAGCTCACCAAGGGGGCGTAGGTACGAGCAGTACTTC | CASSPRGRRYEQYF
TRBJ2-7 | TRBV28 | NA | TRBD2 | TGTGCCAGCAGCCCAGCACTAGCGGAGAGCTCCTACGAGCAGTACTTC | CASSPALAESSYEQYF
TRBJ2-3 | TRBV19 | NA | TRBD2 | TGTGCCAGTAGCACGGTAGCGGGGGGGCAGGTTACGCAGTATTTT | CASSTVAGGQVTQYF
TRBJ1-1 | TRBV3-1/TRBV3-2 | NA | NA | TGTGCCAGCAGCCAAGTCCCGGACAGAACTGAAGCTTTCTTT | CASSQVPDRTEAFF
TRBJ1-1 | TRBV5-6 | NA | NA | TGTGCCAGCAGCGCACTTACGCCCGTCATGAACACTGAAGCTTTCTTT | CASSALTPVMNTEAFF
TRBJ2-4 | TRBV2 | NA | TRBD1 | TGTGCCAGCAGTCCGGGACAGGGGTCTACGGCCAAAAACATTCAGTACTTC | CASSPGQGSTAKNIQYF
TRBJ2-5 | TRBV9 | NA | TRBD2 | TGTGCCAGCAGCACTGGGACTAGCGGGGTGTCGGAGACCCAGTACTTC | CASSTGTSGVSETQYF
TRBJ2-2 | TRBV2 | NA | NA | TGTGCCAGCAGGTGGACAGTGAACACCGGGGAGCTGTTTTTT | CASRWTVNTGELFF
TRBJ2-7 | TRBV28 | NA | NA | TGTGCCAGCGGGGGGATTGCCTACGAGCAGTACTTC | CASGGIAYEQYF
TRBJ1-5 | TRBV15 | few | NA | TGTGCCACCAGCAGAGATTACAGACTAAATCAGCCCCAGCATTTT | CATSRDYRLNQPQHF
TRBJ1-1 | TRBV25-1 | NA | TRBD1 | TGTGCCAGCAGGCAGTCGGGGACAGGGAGGGGCACTGAAGCTTTCTTT | CASRQSGTGRGTEAFF
TRBJ1-6 | TRBV6-5 | few | NA | TGTGCCAGCAGAGACGACTACAACGGGGATTCACCCCTCCACTTT | CASRDDYNGDSPLHF
TRBJ2-5 | TRBV3-1/TRBV3-2 | NA | NA | TGTGCCAGCAGCCTTAGGGACTTAGAAGAGACCCAGTACTTC | CASSLRDLEETQYF
TRBJ1-4 | TRBV11-2 | NA | TRBD1 | TGTGCCAGCAGCCGAATGCGGACAGGGAGGGACGAAAAACTGTTTTTT | CASSRMRTGRDEKLFF
TRBJ1-1 | TRBV7-2 | NA | TRBD1 | TGTGCCAGCAGCTTGGACAGGGGAAACACTGAAGCTTTCTTT | CASSLDRGNTEAFF
TRBJ2-4 | TRBV15 | NA | TRBD1 | TGTGCCACCAGACGGGCCGACAGGGTTGACATTCAGTACTTC | CATRRADRVDIQYF
TRBJ2-7 | TRBV7-9 | NA | TRBD1 | TGTGCCAGCAGCGGCGACATAGGGACAGACGAGCAGTACTTC | CASSGDIGTDEQYF
TRBJ2-5 | TRBV28 | NA | NA | TGTGCCAGAGGGGATCGGAAGCAAGAGACCCAGTACTTC | CARGDRKQETQYF
TRBJ2-3 | TRBV24-1 | NA | NA | TGTGCCACCAGTGATTTGACCGGGACGCAGTATTTT | CATSDLTGTQYF
TRBJ2-3 | TRBV29-1 | NA | TRBD1 | TGCAGCGTTCCTCGTGGGACAGGGGTCACAGATACGCAGTATTTT | CSVPRGTGVTDTQYF